These T cell receptor beta chains were read from a single sample in a study of shared clonotypes between healthy human individuals. Generated by immunoSEQ multiplex PCR, the TCRdb table keeps only in-frame clones and is missing some. The profile covers 500,000 or so clones, with more than 95% appearing a single time and 0.064% taken by the ten largest. Sequencing used naive CD4+ T cells sorted from blood. The receptors here all came from a woman in her twenties or thirties in good health. CDR3s include the opening cysteine and the closing phenylalanine or tryptophan. The order of the fields is V gene, D gene, J gene, CDR3 length, clone size, CDR3 DNA, CDR3 protein. D genes are given only for firm matches. Only part of the rows carry a size: once, few, many, or a class if the clone is expanded.

>TRBV18|TRBD1|TRBJ2-7|14|-
TGTGCCAGCTCGCAGGGACAGGGGGGCTACGAGCAGTACTTC
CASSQGQGGYEQYF
>TRBV7-6|TRBD2|TRBJ2-7|17|-
TGTGCCAGCAGCTTAGCGCAGACTAGCGGGGGCTGGGACGAGCAGTACTTC
CASSLAQTSGGWDEQYF
>TRBV27|TRBD1|TRBJ2-1|14|-
TGTGCCAGCAGTCCACAGGGGTTCTACAATGAGCAGTTCTTC
CASSPQGFYNEQFF
>TRBV9|TRBD2|TRBJ2-1|13|-
TGTGCCAGCACTTCTAGCGGGAGCAATGAGCAGTTCTTC
CASTSSGSNEQFF
>TRBV28|TRBD1|TRBJ1-5|15|-
TGTGCCAGCAGTTCTGAGACAGGGGCCATCGTGCCCCAGCATTTT
CASSSETGAIVPQHF
>TRBV7-9|TRBD2|TRBJ2-1|15|-
TGTGCCAGCAGCTTTGCGACTAGCGGAGACAATGAGCAGTTCTTC
CASSFATSGDNEQFF
>TRBV28|-|TRBJ2-7|12|-
TGTGCCAGCGGAGGACCTATCTACGAGCAGTACTTC
CASGGPIYEQYF
>TRBV14|-|TRBJ2-3|18|-
TGTGCCAGCAGCCAAGAAAAGGTCGTAGCAGGGAGGACAGATACGCAGTATTTT
CASSQEKVVAGRTDTQYF
>TRBV27|TRBD1|TRBJ1-2|14|-
TGTGCCAGCAGGCAGGGGGACAGGGGGCGCGGCTACACCTTC
CASRQGDRGRGYTF
>TRBV18|-|TRBJ2-7|14|-
TGTGCCAGCTCACCAGCAGGACAGCCCTACGAGCAGTACTTC
CASSPAGQPYEQYF
>TRBV27|-|TRBJ2-3|16|-
TGTGCCAGCAGTTTACATCGGGGTCTGCGCACAGATACGCAGTATTTT
CASSLHRGLRTDTQYF
>TRBV6-5|TRBD1|TRBJ2-1|14|-
TGTGCCAGCAAAGGACAGGGGAACCTTAATGAGCAGTTCTTC
CASKGQGNLNEQFF
>TRBV18|TRBD2|TRBJ2-3|15|-
TGTGCCAGCTCACAGGGACTAGCGGGAGCAGATACGCAGTATTTT
CASSQGLAGADTQYF
>TRBV9|-|TRBJ2-2|17|-
TGTGCCAGCAGCGTAGTTCCAAGGGGAGCGAACACCGGGGAGCTGTTTTTT
CASSVVPRGANTGELFF
>TRBV7-9|-|TRBJ1-4|11|-
TGTGCCAGCAGCTTCTCCGAAAAACTGTTTTTT
CASSFSEKLFF
>TRBV5-6|-|TRBJ1-1|13|-
TGTGCCAGCCGCCTCGGGGGAGGTACTGAAGCTTTCTTT
CASRLGGGTEAFF
>TRBV5-1|-|TRBJ2-5|13|-
TGCGCCAGCAGCTTGTATACATATGAGACCCAGTACTTC
CASSLYTYETQYF
>TRBV2|TRBD2|TRBJ2-1|15|-
TGTGCCAGCACCCTACCGCTAGCGGGAGAGGAAGAGCAGTTCTTC
CASTLPLAGEEEQFF
>TRBV5-5|TRBD2|TRBJ2-7|16|-
TGTGCCAGCAGCTTGAACGGCGGGAGGGCCTCCTACGAGCAGTACTTC
CASSLNGGRASYEQYF
>TRBV5-1|TRBD2|TRBJ2-3|17|-
TGCGCCAGCAGCTTGGAGCCTAGCGGGAGCAGCACAGATACGCAGTATTTT
CASSLEPSGSSTDTQYF
>TRBV6-6|-|TRBJ1-1|11|-
TGTGCCAGCAGCCCGTACACTGAAGCTTTCTTT
CASSPYTEAFF
>TRBV27|-|TRBJ2-5|13|-
TGTGCCAGCAGTTCAGGTAGCAGGGGGACCCAGTACTTC
CASSSGSRGTQYF
>TRBV10-3|TRBD1|TRBJ2-7|16|-
TGTGCCATCAGGTGGGGACAGGGTGGTGGGTCCTACGAGCAGTACTTC
CAIRWGQGGGSYEQYF
>TRBV29-1|TRBD1|TRBJ2-5|15|-
TGCAGCGTTGAAGTCGCGGGACAGGGGGCGGAGACCCAGTACTTC
CSVEVAGQGAETQYF
>TRBV4-1|TRBD1|TRBJ2-4|15|-
TGCGCCAGCAGCGAAAGGACAGGGGCCAAAAACATTCAGTACTTC
CASSERTGAKNIQYF
>TRBV28|-|TRBJ1-3|16|-
TGTGCCAGCAGTCTGCGCGCAGCTCTCTCTGGAAACACCATATATTTT
CASSLRAALSGNTIYF
>TRBV2|-|TRBJ1-2|14|-
TGTGCCAGCAGTGAAGTTTCGACGAGCACTGGCTACACCTTC
CASSEVSTSTGYTF
>TRBV18|-|TRBJ2-3|15|-
TGTGCCAGCTCAGGAGGTGGGCAGAGCACAGATACGCAGTATTTT
CASSGGGQSTDTQYF
>TRBV29-1|TRBD1|TRBJ1-4|15|-
TGCAGCGTTGGAGGGCCGGGACAGGGAGGTGAAAAACTGTTTTTT
CSVGGPGQGGEKLFF
>TRBV19|-|TRBJ1-5|15|-
TGTGCCAGCCTTCCCCGCGGCCGAATTGATCAGCCCCAGCATTTT
CASLPRGRIDQPQHF
>TRBV11-2|-|TRBJ1-3|12|-
TGTGCCAGCAGCTTAGATAGCTACACCATATATTTT
CASSLDSYTIYF
>TRBV6-5|-|TRBJ1-2|12|-
TGTGCCAGCAGTTACGGGGGGGTTGGCTACACCTTC
CASSYGGVGYTF
>TRBV28|TRBD1|TRBJ1-2|15|once
TGTGCCAGCAGTTTCGGGGGACAGCCGGCGCATGGCTACACCTTC
CASSFGGQPAHGYTF
>TRBV6-5|TRBD1|TRBJ1-2|14|-
TGTGCCAGCAGTCGAGACAGGGCTAACTATGGCTACACCTTC
CASSRDRANYGYTF
>TRBV6-1|-|TRBJ1-5|13|once
TGTGCCAGCAGTGAAAGGTACCAGCAGCCCCAGCATTTT
CASSERYQQPQHF
>TRBV5-8|-|TRBJ1-2|15|-
TGTGCCAGCAGCTTGGGTCGGTCAGATATCCTTGGCTACACCTTC
CASSLGRSDILGYTF
>TRBV6-1|TRBD1|TRBJ1-2|15|-
TGTGCCAGCAGTGAAGCGCCTGAGGGGGCCTATGGCTACACCTTC
CASSEAPEGAYGYTF
>TRBV5-4|TRBD2|TRBJ2-1|15|once
TGTGCCAGCAGCTTAGCGGGAGGTGCCTACAATGAGCAGTTCTTC
CASSLAGGAYNEQFF
>TRBV5-1|-|TRBJ2-3|14|-
TGCGCCAGCAGCTTGACCCCCTACACAGATACGCAGTATTTT
CASSLTPYTDTQYF
>TRBV6-1|-|TRBJ1-5|13|-
TGTGCCAGCAGTGAAGAGGTCGGAAAGCCCCAGCATTTT
CASSEEVGKPQHF
>TRBV18|-|TRBJ2-3|11|-
TGTGCCAGCTCACGACAAGATACGCAGTATTTT
CASSRQDTQYF
>TRBV10-2|-|TRBJ1-2|13|-
TGCGCCAGCAGTGAGGGAGTGAGCTATGGCTACACCTTC
CASSEGVSYGYTF
>TRBV20-1|-|TRBJ2-1|11|-
TGCAGGGGGGGCAGGGTGCATGAGCAGTTCTTC
CRGGRVHEQFF
>TRBV5-1|TRBD1|TRBJ2-2|15|few
TGCGCCAGCAGGCCCGGGACAGTGAACACCGGGGAGCTGTTTTTT
CASRPGTVNTGELFF
>TRBV7-3|-|TRBJ2-1|14|few
TGTGCCAGCAGCTTAGGTCGCAGGGACAATGAGCAGTTCTTC
CASSLGRRDNEQFF
>TRBV5-6|TRBD1|TRBJ1-5|16|-
TGTGCCAGCAGCAAGGGACAGGGAATAAAGACCCAGCCCCAGCATTTT
CASSKGQGIKTQPQHF
>TRBV12-5|-|TRBJ1-4|15|-
TGTGCTAGTGGTTTCCCAGGGCTAACTAATGAAAAACTGTTTTTT
CASGFPGLTNEKLFF
>TRBV2|TRBD1|TRBJ2-7|14|-
TGTGCCAGCAGTGAATGGGACAGGTCCTACGAGCAGTACTTC
CASSEWDRSYEQYF
>TRBV5-1|TRBD2|TRBJ2-5|12|-
TGCGCCAGCGGCTTGGGAGGGGAGACCCAGTACTTC
CASGLGGETQYF
>TRBV6-5|-|TRBJ2-3|15|once
TGTGCCAGCCGCGAAGGGGTAGGCGGCACAGATACGCAGTATTTT
CASREGVGGTDTQYF
>TRBV7-6|-|TRBJ2-7|14|-
TGTGCCAGCAGCTCCCACGGGCCGTTTTACGAGCAGTACTTC
CASSSHGPFYEQYF
>TRBV19|-|TRBJ1-1|10|few
TGTGCCAGTAGTTTCGAGGAAGCTTTCTTT
CASSFEEAFF
>TRBV29-1|-|TRBJ2-7|14|-
TGCAGCGTTTTTTTGGACAATAGTGTCCACGAGCAGTACTTC
CSVFLDNSVHEQYF
>TRBV6-5|-|TRBJ1-1|14|once
TGTGCCAGCAGTTACCATGGGATGAACACTGAAGCTTTCTTT
CASSYHGMNTEAFF
>TRBV15|-|TRBJ2-5|16|-
TGTGCCACCAGCAGTGGTGGGCTTCCGACGCGGGAGACCCAGTACTTC
CATSSGGLPTRETQYF